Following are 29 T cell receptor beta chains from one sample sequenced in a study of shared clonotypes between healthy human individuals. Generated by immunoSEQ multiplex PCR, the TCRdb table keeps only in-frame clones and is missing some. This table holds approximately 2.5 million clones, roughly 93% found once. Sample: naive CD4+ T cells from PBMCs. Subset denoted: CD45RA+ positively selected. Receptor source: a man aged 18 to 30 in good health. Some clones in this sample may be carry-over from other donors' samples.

DNA of the CDR3: TGTGCCAGCAGCTTAGTGCGGGCAGGAGGGTCGACCACCGGGGAGCTGTTTTTT. It is translated as CASSLVRAGGSTTGELFF. The V call is TRBV11-2, the J call TRBJ2-2, with D possibly TRBD2 on 6 matching bases. V shed 1 base and J shed 4 bases, with 19 bases lying between them. The germline gives CDR1 SGHAT, CDR2 FQNNGV. The CDR3 totals 18 residues. Using reference TRBV11-2 and TRBJ2-2 for the parts outside the CDR3, the full variable domain is EAGVAQSPRYKIIEKRQSVAFWCNPISGHATLYWYQQILGQGPKLLIQFQNNGVVDDSQLPKDRFSAERLKGVDSTLKIQPAKLEDSAVYLCASSLVRAGGSTTGELFFGEGSRLTVL.

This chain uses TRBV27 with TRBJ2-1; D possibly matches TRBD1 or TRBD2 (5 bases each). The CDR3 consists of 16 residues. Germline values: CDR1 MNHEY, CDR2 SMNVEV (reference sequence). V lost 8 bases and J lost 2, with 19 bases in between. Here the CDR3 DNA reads TGTGCCAGCGGACAACATACCGGGGTTGCCTACAATGAGCAGTTCTTC. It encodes CASGQHTGVAYNEQFF.

The CDR3 loop is CASRSFHGAGNTIYF. DNA of the CDR3: TGTGCCAGCCGTTCATTTCACGGGGCTGGAAACACCATATATTTT. The chain combines TRBV6-1 with TRBJ1-3; D unclear. The CDR3 runs to 15 residues. V was trimmed by 8 bases and J by 2 bases, leaving 16 bases between them. Germline values: CDR1 MNHNS, CDR2 SASEGT.

The CDR3 reads CARSLNFSNEQFF. The DNA of the CDR3 is TGTGCCAGAAGCTTAAACTTTTCCAATGAGCAGTTCTTC. V and J are TRBV5-3 and TRBJ2-1; no definite D call. TRBV5-3 is an open reading frame, and its role is uncertain. Trimming took off 2 bases at V and 6 bases at J, with 9 bases between the two ends. The length of the CDR3 is 13 residues.

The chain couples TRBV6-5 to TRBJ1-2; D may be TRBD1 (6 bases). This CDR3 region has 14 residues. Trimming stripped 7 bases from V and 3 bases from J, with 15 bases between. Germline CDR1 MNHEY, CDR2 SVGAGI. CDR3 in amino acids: CASNYRARDYGYTF. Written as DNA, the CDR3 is TGTGCCAGCAACTACAGGGCGAGGGACTATGGCTACACCTTC.

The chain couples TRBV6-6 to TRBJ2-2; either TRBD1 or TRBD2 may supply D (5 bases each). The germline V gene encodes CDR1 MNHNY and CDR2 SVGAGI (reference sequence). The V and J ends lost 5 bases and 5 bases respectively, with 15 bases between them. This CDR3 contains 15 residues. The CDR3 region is CASSALGVQTGELFF. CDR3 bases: TGTGCCAGCAGTGCTCTGGGGGTACAGACCGGGGAGCTGTTTTTT.

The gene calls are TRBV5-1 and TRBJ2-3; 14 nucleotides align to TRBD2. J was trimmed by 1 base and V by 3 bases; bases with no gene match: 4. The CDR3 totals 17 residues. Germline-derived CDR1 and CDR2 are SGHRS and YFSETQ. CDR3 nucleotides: TGCGCCAGCAGCTGGGGGACTAGCGGGAGTCGCACAGATACGCAGTATTTT. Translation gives CASSWGTSGSRTDTQYF.

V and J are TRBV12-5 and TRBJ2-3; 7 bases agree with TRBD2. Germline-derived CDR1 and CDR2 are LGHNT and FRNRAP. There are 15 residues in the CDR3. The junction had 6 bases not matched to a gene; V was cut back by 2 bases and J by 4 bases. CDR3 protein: CASGLSGTAPDTQYF. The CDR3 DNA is TGTGCTAGTGGTTTGAGCGGGACCGCTCCAGATACGCAGTATTTT.

The CDR3 bases are TGTGCCAGCAGACTGGGACAGGGGGCCGCCTACGAGCAGTACTTC. Residues: CASRLGQGAAYEQYF. The rearrangement joins TRBV6-6 to TRBJ2-7, with 12 nucleotides matching TRBD1. J was trimmed by 2 bases and V by 6 bases; bases with no gene match: 5. The CDR3 sequence is 15 residues long. CDR1 and CDR2 (germline): MNHNY, SVGAGI (reference sequence).

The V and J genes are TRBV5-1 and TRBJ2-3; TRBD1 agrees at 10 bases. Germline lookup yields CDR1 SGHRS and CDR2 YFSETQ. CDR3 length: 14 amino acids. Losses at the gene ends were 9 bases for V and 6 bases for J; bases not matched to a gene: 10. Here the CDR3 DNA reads TGCGCCACAAGACAGGGGGCGAACCTTGATACGCAGTATTTT. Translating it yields CATRQGANLDTQYF.

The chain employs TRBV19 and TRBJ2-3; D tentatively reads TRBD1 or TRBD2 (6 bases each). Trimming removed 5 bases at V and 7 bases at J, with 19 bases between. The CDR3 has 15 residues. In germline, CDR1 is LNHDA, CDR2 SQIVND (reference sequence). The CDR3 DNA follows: TGTGCCAGTAGTTCTTCGTTGGGGGGCCCGAATACGCAGTATTTT. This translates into CASSSSLGGPNTQYF. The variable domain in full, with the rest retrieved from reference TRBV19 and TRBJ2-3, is DGGITQSPKYLFRKEGQNVTLSCEQNLNHDAMYWYRQDPGQGLRLIYYSQIVNDFQKGDIAEGYSVSREKKESFPLTVTSAQKNPTAFYLCASSSSLGGPNTQYFGPGTRLTVL.

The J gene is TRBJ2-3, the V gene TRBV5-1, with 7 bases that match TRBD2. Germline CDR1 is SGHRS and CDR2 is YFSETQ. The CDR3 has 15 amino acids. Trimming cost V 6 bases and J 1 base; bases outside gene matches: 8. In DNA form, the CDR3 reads TGCGCCAGCACCCTGTCTAGCGGTCGCACAGATACGCAGTATTTT. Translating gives CASTLSSGRTDTQYF.

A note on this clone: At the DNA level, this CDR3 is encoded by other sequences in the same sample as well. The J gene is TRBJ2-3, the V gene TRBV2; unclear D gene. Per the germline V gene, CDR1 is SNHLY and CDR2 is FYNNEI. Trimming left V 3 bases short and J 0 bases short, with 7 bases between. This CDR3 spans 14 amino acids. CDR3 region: CASSELVSTDTQYF. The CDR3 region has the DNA TGTGCCAGCAGTGAGCTCGTTAGCACAGATACGCAGTATTTT.

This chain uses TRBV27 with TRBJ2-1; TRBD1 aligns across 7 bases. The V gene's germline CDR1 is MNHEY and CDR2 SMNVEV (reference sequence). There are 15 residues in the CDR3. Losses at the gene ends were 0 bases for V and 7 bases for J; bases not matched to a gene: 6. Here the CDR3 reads CASSLSRGPWNEQFF. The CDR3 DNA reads TGTGCCAGCAGTTTATCGAGGGGGCCGTGGAATGAGCAGTTCTTC.

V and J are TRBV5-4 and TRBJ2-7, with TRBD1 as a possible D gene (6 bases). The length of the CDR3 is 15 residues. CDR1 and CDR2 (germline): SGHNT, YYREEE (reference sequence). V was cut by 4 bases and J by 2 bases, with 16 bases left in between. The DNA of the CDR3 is TGTGCCAGCAGCACTACCTGGACAGAGACCTACGAGCAGTACTTC. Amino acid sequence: CASSTTWTETYEQYF.

The CDR3 DNA is TGTGCCAGTAGTAGAAACCGACAGGGAGATGGCTACACCTTC. This codes for CASSRNRQGDGYTF. The chain uses TRBV19 and TRBJ1-2; 7 bases line up with TRBD1. Germline CDR1 is LNHDA and CDR2 is SQIVND (reference sequence). The ends lost 4 bases at V and 6 bases at J; junction bases unmatched: 8. CDR3 length: 14 residues.

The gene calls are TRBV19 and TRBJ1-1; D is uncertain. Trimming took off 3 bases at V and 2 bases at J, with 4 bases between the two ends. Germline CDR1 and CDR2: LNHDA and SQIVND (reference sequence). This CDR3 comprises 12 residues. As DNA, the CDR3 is TGTGCCAGTAGTATTTACAACACTGAAGCTTTCTTT. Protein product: CASSIYNTEAFF. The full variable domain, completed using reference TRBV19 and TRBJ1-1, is DGGITQSPKYLFRKEGQNVTLSCEQNLNHDAMYWYRQDPGQGLRLIYYSQIVNDFQKGDIAEGYSVSREKKESFPLTVTSAQKNPTAFYLCASSIYNTEAFFGQGTRLTVV.

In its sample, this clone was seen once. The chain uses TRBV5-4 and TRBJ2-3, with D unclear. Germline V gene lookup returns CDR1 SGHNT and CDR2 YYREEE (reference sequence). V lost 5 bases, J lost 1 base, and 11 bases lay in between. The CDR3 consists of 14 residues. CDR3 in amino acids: CASSQAVRTDTQYF. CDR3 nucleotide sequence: TGTGCCAGCAGTCAGGCGGTCCGCACAGATACGCAGTATTTT.

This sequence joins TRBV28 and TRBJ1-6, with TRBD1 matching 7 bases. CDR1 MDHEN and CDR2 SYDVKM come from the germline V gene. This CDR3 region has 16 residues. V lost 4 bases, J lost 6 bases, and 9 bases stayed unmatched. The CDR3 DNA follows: TGTGCCAGCAGTTCAACCGGGACAGTCCCTAATTCACCCCTCCACTTT. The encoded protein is CASSSTGTVPNSPLHF.

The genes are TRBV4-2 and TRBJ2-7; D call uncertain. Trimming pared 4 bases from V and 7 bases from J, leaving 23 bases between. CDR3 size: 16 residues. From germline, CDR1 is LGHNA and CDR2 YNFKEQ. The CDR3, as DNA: TGTGCCAGCAGCCGAAGGTCTGGGGAACGGGTGGATGAGCAGTACTTC. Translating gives CASSRRSGERVDEQYF.

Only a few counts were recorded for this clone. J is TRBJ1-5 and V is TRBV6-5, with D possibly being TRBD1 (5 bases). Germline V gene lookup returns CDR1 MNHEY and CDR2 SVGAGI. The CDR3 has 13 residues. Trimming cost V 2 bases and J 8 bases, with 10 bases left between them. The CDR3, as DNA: TGTGCCAGCAGTTACGGGGCAAGGGAGCCCCAGCATTTT. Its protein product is CASSYGAREPQHF.

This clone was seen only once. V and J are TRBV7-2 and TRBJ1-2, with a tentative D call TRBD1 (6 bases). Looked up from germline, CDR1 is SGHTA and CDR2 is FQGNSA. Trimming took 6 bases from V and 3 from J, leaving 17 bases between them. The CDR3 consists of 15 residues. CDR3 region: CASSRTGGPDYGYTF. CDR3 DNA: TGTGCCAGCAGTCGGACGGGGGGGCCGGACTATGGCTACACCTTC. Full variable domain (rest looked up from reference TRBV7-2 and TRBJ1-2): GAGVSQSPSNKVTEKGKDVELRCDPISGHTALYWYRQSLGQGLEFLIYFQGNSAPDKSGLPSDRFSAERTGGSVSTLTIQRTQQEDSAVYLCASSRTGGPDYGYTFGSGTRLTVV.

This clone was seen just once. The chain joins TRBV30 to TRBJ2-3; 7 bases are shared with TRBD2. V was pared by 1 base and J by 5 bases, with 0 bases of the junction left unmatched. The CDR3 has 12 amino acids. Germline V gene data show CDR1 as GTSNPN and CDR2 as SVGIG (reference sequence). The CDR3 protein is CAWSGEGDTQYF. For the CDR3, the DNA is TGTGCCTGGAGTGGGGAGGGAGATACGCAGTATTTT.

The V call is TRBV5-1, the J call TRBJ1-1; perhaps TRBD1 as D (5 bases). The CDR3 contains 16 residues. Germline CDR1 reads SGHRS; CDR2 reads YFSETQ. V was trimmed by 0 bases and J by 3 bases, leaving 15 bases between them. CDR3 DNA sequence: TGCGCCAGCAGCTTGGCCGGGACGGGGGTACACACTGAAGCTTTCTTT. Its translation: CASSLAGTGVHTEAFF.

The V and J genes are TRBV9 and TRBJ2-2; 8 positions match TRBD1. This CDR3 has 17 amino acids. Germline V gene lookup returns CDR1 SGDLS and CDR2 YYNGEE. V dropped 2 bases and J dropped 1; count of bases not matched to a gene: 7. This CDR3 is CASSVGTGGWNTGELFF. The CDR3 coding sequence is TGTGCCAGCAGCGTCGGAACAGGGGGATGGAACACCGGGGAGCTGTTTTTT. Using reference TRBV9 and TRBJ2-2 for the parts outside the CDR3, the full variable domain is DSGVTQTPKHLITATGQRVTLRCSPRSGDLSVYWYQQSLDQGLQFLIQYYNGEERAKGNILERFSAQQFPDLHSELNLSSLELGDSALYFCASSVGTGGWNTGELFFGEGSRLTVL.

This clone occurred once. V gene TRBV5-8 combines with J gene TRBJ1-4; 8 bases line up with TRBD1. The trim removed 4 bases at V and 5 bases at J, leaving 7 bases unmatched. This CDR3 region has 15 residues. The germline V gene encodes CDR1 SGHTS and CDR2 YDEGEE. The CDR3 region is CASSRGQGGNEKLFF. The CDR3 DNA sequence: TGTGCCAGCAGCAGAGGACAGGGAGGGAATGAAAAACTGTTTTTT.

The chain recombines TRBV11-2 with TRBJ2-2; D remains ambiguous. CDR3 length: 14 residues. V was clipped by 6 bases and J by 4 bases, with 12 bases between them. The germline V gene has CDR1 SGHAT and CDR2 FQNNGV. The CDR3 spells CASRLFRSTGELFF. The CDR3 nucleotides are TGTGCCAGCAGGCTGTTTAGAAGCACCGGGGAGCTGTTTTTT.

The chain's CDR3 is CASTLGRDTEAFF. The CDR3 DNA is TGTGCCAGCACCTTAGGCCGGGACACTGAAGCTTTCTTT. This chain joins TRBV27 and TRBJ1-1; D is undetermined. From germline, CDR1 is MNHEY and CDR2 SMNVEV (reference sequence). This CDR3 region has 13 residues. Trimming left V 7 bases short and J 3 bases short, with 12 bases between.

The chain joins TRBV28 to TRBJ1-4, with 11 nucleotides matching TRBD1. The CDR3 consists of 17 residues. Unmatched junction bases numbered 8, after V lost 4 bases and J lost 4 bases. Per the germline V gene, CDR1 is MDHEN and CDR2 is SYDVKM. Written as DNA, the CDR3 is TGTGCCAGCAGTTCCGGGACAGGGGGTGCCGTTAATGAAAAACTGTTTTTT. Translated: CASSSGTGGAVNEKLFF.